Presented here are 23 T cell receptor beta chains from one specimen sequenced in a study of OX40 agonist ivuxolimab in advanced cancers. Profiled with immunoSEQ multiplex PCR; TCRdb holds only in-frame clones, not every one. The sample has 100,000 to 110,000 clones, approximately 90% seen once. The starting material was CD4+ or CD8+ T cells sorted from blood, obtained in a trial of the OX40 agonist ivuxolimab. The receptor set was obtained from an adult with an advanced solid tumor such as melanoma, head and neck, liver or kidney cancer.

V is TRBV6-1 and J is TRBJ1-1; D is uncertain. Germline V gene sequence: CDR1 MNHNS, CDR2 SASEGT. The germline V and J ends were trimmed by 7 bases and 2 bases, with 17 bases remaining between them. This CDR3 comprises 15 residues. The CDR3 region is CASTRISGFNTEAFF. Here the CDR3 DNA reads TGTGCCAGCACCCGAATCTCGGGGTTTAACACTGAAGCTTTCTTT.

The J gene is TRBJ2-7, the V gene TRBV18; 8 nucleotides match TRBD1. Germline trimming cut 2 bases from V and 3 bases from J; bases unmatched to any gene: 6. The CDR3 runs to 15 residues. CDR1 is KGHSH and CDR2 is LQKENI in the germline V gene. CDR3 DNA sequence: TGTGCCAGCTCACCAGGGCAGGGGGCGGTCTACGAGCAGTACTTC. Its protein product is CASSPGQGAVYEQYF.

This chain uses TRBV2 with TRBJ1-4; a possible D gene is TRBD1 (5 bases). The V gene lost 7 bases and the J gene lost 1 base, with 25 bases spanning the gap. The CDR3 length is 19 residues. Germline CDR1 and CDR2: SNHLY and FYNNEI. The CDR3 reads CASNLQGASVPGTNEKLFF. The DNA for the CDR3 is TGTGCCAGCAACCTCCAAGGGGCCTCAGTTCCGGGAACTAATGAAAAACTGTTTTTT.

V is TRBV18 and J is TRBJ1-5, with TRBD1 as a possible D gene (6 bases). The CDR3 spans 15 residues. From germline, CDR1 is KGHSH and CDR2 LQKENI. Trimming pared 3 bases from V and 0 bases from J, leaving 9 bases between. In DNA, the CDR3 is TGTGCCAGCTCACCCCAGGGGTATAGCAATCAGCCCCAGCATTTT. Protein sequence: CASSPQGYSNQPQHF. Using reference TRBV18 and TRBJ1-5 for the parts outside the CDR3, the full variable domain is NAGVMQNPRHLVRRRGQEARLRCSPMKGHSHVYWYRQLPEEGLKFMVYLQKENIIDESGMPKERFSAEFPKEGPSILRIQQVVRGDSAAYFCASSPQGYSNQPQHFGDGTRLSIL.

This sequence joins TRBV28 and TRBJ1-2; D perhaps matches TRBD1 (5 bases). Germline V gives CDR1 MDHEN, CDR2 SYDVKM. The CDR3 is 12 residues long. Trimming cost V 9 bases and J 4 bases, with 12 bases left between them. CDR3 in DNA: TGTGCCAGTTCGGGACGACCCTATGGCTACACCTTC. It is translated as CASSGRPYGYTF.

This chain links TRBV5-6 with TRBJ1-1, with D unclear. This CDR3 is built from 12 residues. The V and J ends lost 2 bases and 5 bases respectively, with 7 bases between them. The germline gives CDR1 SGHDT, CDR2 YYEEEE. The CDR3 here is CASSFRGTEAFF. The DNA for the CDR3 is TGTGCCAGCAGCTTTCGGGGAACTGAAGCTTTCTTT.

The V and J genes are TRBV29-1 and TRBJ2-1, with D maybe TRBD2 (6 bases). The CDR3 consists of 15 residues. CDR1 SQVTM and CDR2 ANQGSEA come from the germline V gene. V lost 4 bases to trimming and J lost 6 bases, with 19 bases between them. The CDR3 sequence: CSVVPQLGGVNEQFF. The CDR3 DNA sequence: TGCAGCGTTGTCCCCCAACTAGGAGGGGTCAATGAGCAGTTCTTC.

The CDR3 loop reads CASSRRETATYEQYF. In nucleotides, the CDR3 is TGTGCCAGCAGTCGCAGGGAGACGGCCACCTACGAGCAGTACTTC. The J gene is TRBJ2-7, the V gene TRBV6-5; the D call may be TRBD1 or TRBD2 (5 bases each). CDR1 MNHEY and CDR2 SVGAGI come from the germline V gene. The CDR3 extends over 15 amino acids. The V end was cut by 5 bases, the J end by 2 bases, with 16 bases between.

The rearrangement joins TRBV30 to TRBJ1-3, with 7 bases that match TRBD1. Trimming cost V 3 bases and J 6 bases; bases outside gene matches: 5. The CDR3 runs to 13 residues. Germline values: CDR1 GTSNPN, CDR2 SVGIG (reference sequence). The CDR3, as DNA: TGTGCCTGGAGCCCGGGACAGTTAAACACCATATATTTT. It yields the protein CAWSPGQLNTIYF.

V is TRBV11-2 and J is TRBJ2-2, with TRBD2 matching 8 bases. With V trimmed by 5 bases and J by 0 bases, 11 bases remained unmatched. The CDR3 is made up of 18 amino acids. Germline V gene data show CDR1 as SGHAT and CDR2 as FQNNGV. The CDR3, as DNA: TGTGCCAGCAGCGCCCGGGCCCCACTAGCGGCGAACACCGGGGAGCTGTTTTTT. It yields the protein CASSARAPLAANTGELFF. The full variable domain, rest sourced from reference TRBV11-2 and TRBJ2-2, is EAGVAQSPRYKIIEKRQSVAFWCNPISGHATLYWYQQILGQGPKLLIQFQNNGVVDDSQLPKDRFSAERLKGVDSTLKIQPAKLEDSAVYLCASSARAPLAANTGELFFGEGSRLTVL.

This clone was observed once. The V and J genes are TRBV4-1 and TRBJ2-7; 10 bases match TRBD2. V gave up 4 bases and J gave up 3 bases; unmatched junction bases: 15. Germline lookup yields CDR1 MGHRA and CDR2 YSYEKL. The CDR3 spans 18 residues. CDR3 nucleotide sequence: TGCGCCAGCAGCCCTCGAGCGGGGGGGTCCGATCCGGACTACGAGCAGTACTTC. Its translation: CASSPRAGGSDPDYEQYF.

V usage is TRBV19 and J usage is TRBJ2-7; TRBD2 is a possible D gene (5 bases). The CDR3 loop spans 15 amino acids. Germline loops: CDR1 LNHDA, CDR2 SQIVND (reference sequence). Between the trimmed V and J ends, which lost 1 base and 1 base, there was a span of 11 bases. CDR3 region: CASSIGKSGSYEQYF. The CDR3 DNA follows: TGTGCCAGTAGTATAGGAAAAAGCGGATCCTACGAGCAGTACTTC.

V and J are TRBV19 and TRBJ1-4; TRBD1 matches at 7 bases. The ends lost 6 bases at V and 7 bases at J; junction bases unmatched: 17. The CDR3 contains 17 residues. Germline V gene sequence: CDR1 LNHDA, CDR2 SQIVND (reference sequence). This CDR3 is CASSPHSSSGGTEKLFF. CDR3 nucleotide sequence: TGTGCCAGTAGCCCTCACTCCTCTTCAGGGGGAACTGAAAAACTGTTTTTT.

CDR3 in amino acids: CASSVDPGEETQYF. The CDR3 DNA reads as TGTGCCAGCAGCGTAGACCCCGGGGAAGAGACCCAGTACTTC. The rearrangement joins TRBV7-2 to TRBJ2-5; TRBD2 is a possible D gene (5 bases). Germline-derived CDR1 and CDR2 are SGHTA and FQGNSA. This CDR3 spans 14 amino acids. The germline V and J ends were trimmed by 5 bases and 3 bases, with 13 bases remaining between them.

The CDR3: CASSDTSGRKTQYF. The CDR3 DNA reads as TGTGCCAGCAGCGATACTAGCGGGAGAAAGACCCAGTACTTC. The genes are TRBV11-3 and TRBJ2-5, with 11 bases matching TRBD2. The V gene's germline CDR1 is SGHNT and CDR2 YENEEA. This CDR3 comprises 14 residues. V trimming: 5 bases; J trimming: 6 bases; junction bases outside the gene matches: 5.

The rearrangement joins TRBV5-1 to TRBJ2-7; D not certain. The V gene's germline CDR1 is SGHRS and CDR2 YFSETQ. V dropped 0 bases and J dropped 0 bases, with 13 bases sitting between them. This CDR3 has 16 amino acids. The CDR3: CASSLEVPPSSYEQYF. The CDR3 bases are TGCGCCAGCAGCTTGGAAGTACCTCCCAGCTCCTACGAGCAGTACTTC.

This chain uses TRBV18 with TRBJ2-5; D ambiguous. Germline loops: CDR1 KGHSH, CDR2 LQKENI. The CDR3 loop spans 12 amino acids. Trimming stripped 3 bases from V and 0 bases from J, with 2 bases between. CDR3 coding DNA: TGTGCCAGCTCACCTGACCAAGAGACCCAGTACTTC. It is translated as CASSPDQETQYF.

The chain links TRBV9 to TRBJ2-3; tentative D call: TRBD2 (6 bases). The CDR3 is 14 amino acids. The germline V and J ends were trimmed by 4 bases and 2 bases, with 11 bases remaining between them. Germline CDR1 reads SGDLS; CDR2 reads YYNGEE. The CDR3 sequence: CASSFGTLTDTQYF. The CDR3 coding sequence is TGTGCCAGCAGCTTCGGGACTCTCACAGATACGCAGTATTTT.

The V call is TRBV4-3, the J call TRBJ2-4; TRBD2 is a possible D gene (5 bases). Germline CDR1 is LGHNA and CDR2 is YSLEER. This CDR3 is built from 15 residues. V gave up 0 bases and J gave up 7 bases, with 13 bases separating them. CDR3 amino acids: CASSQEVSRGNIQYF. CDR3 sequence (DNA): TGCGCCAGCAGCCAAGAGGTGTCGCGAGGGAACATTCAGTACTTC.

The chain links TRBV29-1 to TRBJ2-5, with D possibly matching TRBD1 (5 bases). Germline CDR1 and CDR2: SQVTM and ANQGSEA. V was clipped by 5 bases and J by 5 bases, with 15 bases between them. This CDR3 region has 13 residues. The CDR3 spells CSVRPQGGETQYF. For the CDR3, the DNA is TGCAGCGTTCGCCCGCAGGGTGGGGAGACCCAGTACTTC. Complete variable domain (other parts from reference TRBV29-1 and TRBJ2-5): SAVISQKPSRDICQRGTSLTIQCQVDSQVTMMFWYRQQPGQSLTLIATANQGSEATYESGFVIDKFPISRPNLTFSTLTVSNMSPEDSSIYLCSVRPQGGETQYFGPGTRLLVL.

The chain carries TRBV5-5 and TRBJ1-2; 8 bases fit TRBD1. The CDR3 has 16 residues. V lost 4 bases to trimming and J lost 7 bases; unmatched junction nucleotides: 15. Germline loops: CDR1 SGHKS, CDR2 YYEKEE (reference sequence). The CDR3 reads CASSQIYSDRVGGYTF. DNA of the CDR3: TGTGCCAGCAGCCAAATCTATTCGGACAGGGTGGGTGGCTACACCTTC.

The chain joins TRBV7-9 to TRBJ1-1; unclear D gene. The CDR3 has 11 residues. The ends were cut back, 2 bases at V and 8 bases at J, with 6 bases in the middle. Per germline, CDR1 SEHNR and CDR2 FQNEAQ (reference sequence). CDR3 in DNA: TGTGCCAGCAGCTTATCAAGGGAAGCTTTCTTT. Amino acids: CASSLSREAFF.

The V gene is TRBV19, the J gene TRBJ2-6; D is uncertain. The V end lost 0 bases, the J end lost 0 bases, and 12 bases lay between the germline ends. The CDR3 is 18 residues long. The germline CDR1 and CDR2 sequences are LNHDA and SQIVND (reference sequence). The CDR3 DNA reads TGTGCCAGTAGTATAGAGCCCTATCTGGGCTCTGGGGCCAACGTCCTGACTTTC. Its translation: CASSIEPYLGSGANVLTF.